This is a list of T cell receptor beta chains from one sample in a study of T cell repertoires in cytomegalovirus infection. In TCRdb, the reads were re-called with MiXCR into one record per CDR3 protein. The sample records under 500,000 distinct CDR3 sequences, under 45% being singletons. The antigens for these receptors are not known. The specimen was cultured PBMCs, collected from culture after CMV antigen stimulation. The receptors were gathered from a human donor in good health (CMV status not recorded). Some clones in this sample may be carry-over from other donors' samples. Both conserved end residues are part of each CDR3. The D gene is left open where the match is weak. Expanded clones get a size class; other rows say once, few or many, or leave the size out.

TRBJ2-5,NA,NA,TRBV6-2/TRBV6-3,CASSYSKEGTGTQYF,TGTGCCAGCAGTTACTCTAAGGAAGGGACGGGGACCCAGTACTTC
TRBJ2-7,NA,NA,TRBV6-8,CASSYPPYRDSYEQYF,TGTGCCAGCAGTTACCCACCCTACAGGGACTCCTACGAGCAGTACTTC
TRBJ2-7,many,TRBD2,TRBV7-2,CASSLVPGGPGEQYF,TGTGCCAGCAGCTTAGTACCGGGAGGGCCGGGAGAGCAGTACTTC
TRBJ2-5,NA,TRBD2,TRBV6-1,CASSEVWEGETQYF,TGTGCCAGCAGTGAAGTGTGGGAGGGAGAGACCCAGTACTTC
TRBJ2-3,once,NA,TRBV4-2,CASSQEGWISQEDTQYF,TGTGCCAGCAGCCAGGAGGGGTGGATTAGTCAGGAAGATACGCAGTATTTT
TRBJ1-5,NA,NA,TRBV20-1,CSALTREGRPQHF,TGCAGTGCGCTGACCAGGGAGGGTAGGCCCCAGCATTTT
TRBJ2-7,NA,TRBD1,TRBV7-9,CASSTWTGSYEQYF,TGTGCCAGCAGCACCTGGACAGGCTCCTACGAGCAGTACTTC
TRBJ2-1,few,TRBD1,TRBV11-2,CASSTGTGESNEQFF,TGTGCCAGCAGCACCGGGACAGGGGAGAGCAATGAGCAGTTCTTC
TRBJ2-3,NA,TRBD1,TRBV12-3/TRBV12-4,CASRSTGGDTQYF,TGTGCCAGCAGGTCGACAGGGGGAGATACGCAGTATTTT
TRBJ1-6,few,NA,TRBV4-1,CASSPSGVSPLHF,TGCGCCAGCAGCCCGTCCGGGGTATCACCCCTCCACTTT
TRBJ2-5,NA,NA,TRBV27,CASSSLANQETQYF,TGTGCCAGCAGTTCCCTGGCGAACCAAGAGACCCAGTACTTC
TRBJ2-1,NA,TRBD2,TRBV6-2/TRBV6-3,CASRNSGRAGEQFF,TGTGCCAGCAGGAATAGCGGGAGGGCCGGGGAGCAGTTCTTC
TRBJ2-1,NA,TRBD1,TRBV7-2,CASSLNRDRGHEQFF,TGTGCCAGCAGCTTAAATCGGGACAGGGGCCATGAGCAGTTCTTC
TRBJ2-3,NA,NA,TRBV5-6,CASSPGTLPRVRQYF,TGTGCCAGCAGCCCAGGGACTTTACCCCGGGTTAGGCAGTATTTT
TRBJ1-5,NA,NA,TRBV6-1,CASSDRPGQPQHF,TGTGCCAGCAGTGACAGGCCGGGGCAGCCCCAGCATTTT
TRBJ1-5,NA,NA,TRBV5-6,CASSRGGFNQPQHF,TGTGCCAGCAGCCGGGGGGGCTTCAATCAGCCCCAGCATTTT
TRBJ1-6,NA,NA,TRBV12-3/TRBV12-4,CASSLLAEGSPLHF,TGTGCCAGCAGCCTCCTGGCAGAAGGATCACCCCTCCACTTT
TRBJ1-2,NA,NA,TRBV20-1,CSATFFGDHDNYGYTF,TGCAGTGCTACCTTTTTCGGGGACCACGATAACTATGGCTACACCTTC
TRBJ2-7,NA,NA,TRBV12-3/TRBV12-4,CASSLPGSFYEQYF,TGTGCCAGCAGTTTACCAGGAAGTTTTTACGAGCAGTACTTC
TRBJ2-5,NA,TRBD1,TRBV12-3/TRBV12-4,CASSFSGTVQETQYF,TGTGCCAGCAGTTTTAGTGGGACAGTCCAAGAGACCCAGTACTTC
TRBJ2-7,NA,NA,TRBV7-9,CARSPDTAYEQYF,TGTGCCAGGAGCCCGGACACCGCCTACGAGCAGTACTTC
TRBJ1-2,NA,NA,TRBV10-3,CAISETDYGYTF,TGTGCCATCAGTGAAACAGACTATGGCTACACCTTC
TRBJ1-2,NA,NA,TRBV5-6,CASSTQGLGYGYTF,TGTGCCAGCAGTACACAGGGTTTAGGATATGGCTACACCTTC
TRBJ2-3,once,NA,TRBV27,CASRESRYLTDTQYF,TGTGCCAGCCGTGAGAGCAGGTACCTCACAGATACGCAGTATTTT
TRBJ2-2,NA,NA,TRBV11-1,CASSLELIAANTGELFF,TGTGCCAGCAGCTTAGAGTTAATAGCGGCGAACACCGGGGAGCTGTTTTTT
TRBJ2-5,few,NA,TRBV12-3/TRBV12-4,CASRMGEIQETQYF,TGTGCCAGCAGAATGGGGGAGATTCAAGAGACCCAGTACTTC
TRBJ2-7,NA,NA,TRBV5-4,CASSLEEGPTYEQYF,TGTGCCAGCAGCCTGGAGGAGGGACCAACCTACGAGCAGTACTTC
TRBJ2-3,many,TRBD2,TRBV7-2,CASSPGGAAWDTQYF,TGTGCCAGCAGCCCCGGGGGGGCCGCATGGGATACGCAGTATTTT
TRBJ2-7,NA,TRBD2,TRBV4-3,CASSPTSGVLGEQYF,TGCGCCAGCAGCCCGACTAGCGGGGTCCTGGGGGAGCAGTACTTC
TRBJ1-5,few,NA,TRBV7-6,CASSLGPHGNNQPQHF,TGTGCCAGCAGCTTAGGGCCCCATGGGAACAATCAGCCCCAGCATTTT
TRBJ2-7,NA,TRBD1,TRBV11-2,CASSLGGQMYEQYF,TGTGCCAGCAGCTTAGGGGGACAGATGTACGAGCAGTACTTC
TRBJ2-1,few,NA,TRBV6-2/TRBV6-3,CASSLLVGGTLSSYNEQFF,TGTGCCAGCAGTTTGTTGGTGGGAGGCACGTTGAGCTCCTACAATGAGCAGTTCTTC
TRBJ2-5,NA,TRBD1,TRBV4-2,CASSQVITGTGGWETQYF,TGTGCCAGCAGCCAAGTAATCACCGGGACAGGGGGTTGGGAGACCCAGTACTTC
TRBJ1-1,few,NA,TRBV6-5,CASSLTYRPEAFF,TGTGCCAGCAGTTTAACTTACAGACCTGAAGCTTTCTTT
TRBJ1-2,many,NA,TRBV7-2,CASSLRAGYGYTF,TGTGCCAGCAGCTTGAGGGCCGGCTATGGCTACACCTTC